This passage covers 4 T cell receptor beta chains from one sample sequenced in a study of cytomegalovirus exposure and HLA in healthy donors. Amplification used 60 Vbeta primers and 13 Jbeta primers. Sequenced by immunoSEQ multiplex PCR; TCRdb stores in-frame clones only, minus some. This sample's table has about 88,000 clones. The sample comprised PBMCs. All receptors come from a girl under 18 in good health and CMV-seropositive.

The V gene is TRBV30, the J gene TRBJ2-1; 11 bases are a match to TRBD2. This CDR3 has 16 amino acids. The V gene's germline CDR1 is GTSNPN and CDR2 SVGIG (reference sequence). The ends lost 2 bases at V and 10 bases at J; junction bases unmatched: 13. The CDR3 region is CAWSRASGGPYGEQFF. CDR3 in DNA: TGTGCCTGGAGTCGGGCTAGCGGGGGGCCTTACGGCGAGCAGTTCTTC.

This chain links TRBV28 with TRBJ1-1, with TRBD1 matching over 7 bases. The CDR3 has 18 residues. The ends lost 5 bases at V and 0 bases at J; junction bases unmatched: 15. Germline CDR1 and CDR2: MDHEN and SYDVKM. Written as DNA, the CDR3 is TGTGCCAGCAGTCCAGGGGGAGGTTGGGATGGATTGAACACTGAAGCTTTCTTT. This encodes CASSPGGGWDGLNTEAFF.

About this clone: The same CDR3 is also encoded by other DNA sequences in this sample. This rearrangement joins TRBV5-6 to TRBJ1-5; 7 positions match TRBD1. The CDR3 loop spans 14 amino acids. CDR1 and CDR2 from the germline V gene are SGHDT and YYEEEE. The V segment lost 4 bases and the J segment 5 bases; nucleotides outside the gene matches: 6. CDR3 in amino acids: CASSRDRVDQPQHF. The CDR3 nucleotides are TGTGCCAGCAGCCGTGACAGGGTTGATCAGCCCCAGCATTTT.

This sequence joins TRBV6-5 and TRBJ1-1, with D possibly being TRBD1 (5 bases). The ends were cut back, 0 bases at V and 5 bases at J, with 10 bases in the middle. Germline V gene data show CDR1 as MNHEY and CDR2 as SVGAGI. This CDR3 is 14 amino acids long. The CDR3 DNA reads as TGTGCCAGCAGTTACTCTTCAGGGCTAACTGAAGCTTTCTTT. Protein sequence: CASSYSSGLTEAFF.